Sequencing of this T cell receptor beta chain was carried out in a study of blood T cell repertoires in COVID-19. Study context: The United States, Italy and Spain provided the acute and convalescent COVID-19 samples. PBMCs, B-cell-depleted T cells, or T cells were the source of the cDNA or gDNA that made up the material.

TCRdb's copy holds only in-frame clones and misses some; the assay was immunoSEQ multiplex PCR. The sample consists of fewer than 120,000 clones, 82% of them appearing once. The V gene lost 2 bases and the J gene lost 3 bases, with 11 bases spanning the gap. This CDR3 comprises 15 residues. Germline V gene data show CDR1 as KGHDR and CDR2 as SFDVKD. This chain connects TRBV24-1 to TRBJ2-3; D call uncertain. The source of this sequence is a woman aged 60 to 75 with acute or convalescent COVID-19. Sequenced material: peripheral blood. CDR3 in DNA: TGTGCCACCAGTGATTCCAGGCAACCTACAGATACGCAGTATTTT. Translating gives CATSDSRQPTDTQYF.